This TCR beta chain was retrieved from a study of human T cells and chemical hapten exposure. Study conclusions and caveats: There were significantly more large CDR3 similarity clusters among expanded TCRs than among controls.

Unique molecular identifiers were affixed to discrete cDNA molecules within the library. TCRdb re-called the RACE reads through MiXCR, storing one row per CDR3 protein. The sample carries roughly 380,000 distinct CDR3 sequences, just under 6.5% recorded once. This clonotype was observed at least ten times. What it binds is not known. Time point specified: patch test 2, 6 weeks after DPC sensitization. Described treatment: therapeutic diphenylcyclopropenone sensitization with weekly scalp DPC. This TCR was sampled from a woman aged 18-29 years with alopecia areata. Some clones in this sample may be carry-over from other donors' samples. This material consisted of whole blood, taken in connection with sensitization to the hapten diphenylcyclopropenone (DPC).

The DNA of the CDR3 is TGTGCCAGCAGTGATCGAGGGGAACCGATCTCTGGAAACACCATATATTTT. This gives the protein CASSDRGEPISGNTIYF. The chain has TRBV2 and TRBJ1-3; perhaps TRBD1 as D (5 bases). The CDR3 runs to 17 residues. From germline, CDR1 is SNHLY and CDR2 FYNNEI. V was shortened by 3 bases and J by 0 bases, with 15 bases between the two germline ends.